This record covers a single TCR beta chain. As yet, its antigen is unknown. As the CDR3 is not closed by the conserved phenylalanine or tryptophan, this likely results from a read error. This sample is drawn from a study of T cell repertoires in cytomegalovirus infection. Study as a whole: Indications came from public TCR beta signatures; they pointed to CMV infection and to a matching HLA type. General study points: Cumulated frequencies of public TCR beta families served to identify carriers of CMV plus the relevant HLA. Dominating the ex vivo response were TCR beta clonotypes that were CMV-specific and HLA-C-restricted.

The length of the CDR3 is 13 residues. CDR1 is SGHRS and CDR2 is YFSETQ in the germline V gene. Trimming removed 0 bases from V and 11 bases from J, with 14 bases in between. TCRdb passed the reads through MiXCR, listing each CDR3 protein once. The sample has almost 300,000 distinct CDR3 sequences; around 9.1% are singletons. This chain connects TRBV5-1 to TRBJ1-1, with D uncertain. The receptor comes from a human donor in good health (CMV status not recorded). Some clones in this sample may be carry-over from other donors' samples. Sequenced input: PBMCs. CDR3 region: CASSLGSQDVAFY. The CDR3 nucleotides are TGCGCCAGCAGCTTGGGTAGTCAGGATGTGGCTTTCTAT.